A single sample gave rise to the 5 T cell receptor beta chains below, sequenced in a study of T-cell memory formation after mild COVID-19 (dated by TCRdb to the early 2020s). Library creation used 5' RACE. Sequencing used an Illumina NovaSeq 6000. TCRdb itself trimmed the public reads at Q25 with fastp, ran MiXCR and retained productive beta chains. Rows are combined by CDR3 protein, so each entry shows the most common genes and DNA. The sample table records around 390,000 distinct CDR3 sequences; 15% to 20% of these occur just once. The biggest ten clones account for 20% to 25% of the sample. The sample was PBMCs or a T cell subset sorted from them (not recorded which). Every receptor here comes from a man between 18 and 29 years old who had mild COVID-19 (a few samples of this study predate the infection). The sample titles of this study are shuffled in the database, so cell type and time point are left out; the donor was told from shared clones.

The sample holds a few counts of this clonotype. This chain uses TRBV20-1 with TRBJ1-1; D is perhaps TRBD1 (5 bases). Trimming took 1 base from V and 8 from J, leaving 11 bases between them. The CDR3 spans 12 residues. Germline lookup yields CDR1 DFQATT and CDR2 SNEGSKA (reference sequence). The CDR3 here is CSARGDSSEAFF. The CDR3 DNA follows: TGCAGTGCTAGAGGAGACAGCTCAGAAGCTTTCTTT.

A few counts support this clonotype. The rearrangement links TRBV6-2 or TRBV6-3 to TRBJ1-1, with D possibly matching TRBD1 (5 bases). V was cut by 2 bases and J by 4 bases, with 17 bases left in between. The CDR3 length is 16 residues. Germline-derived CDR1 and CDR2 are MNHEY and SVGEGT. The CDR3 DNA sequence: TGTGCCAGCAGTTACCTCGGCAAAGCAAGGGGCACTGAAGCTTTCTTT. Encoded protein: CASSYLGKARGTEAFF.

The CDR3 loop is CASSFRLAPETQYF. In nucleotides, the CDR3 is TGTGCCAGCAGCTTTCGACTGGCCCCAGAGACCCAGTACTTC. The chain is built from TRBV12-3 or TRBV12-4 and TRBJ2-5; D gene unclear. This CDR3 is built from 14 residues. V shed 6 bases and J shed 4 bases, with 15 bases lying between them.

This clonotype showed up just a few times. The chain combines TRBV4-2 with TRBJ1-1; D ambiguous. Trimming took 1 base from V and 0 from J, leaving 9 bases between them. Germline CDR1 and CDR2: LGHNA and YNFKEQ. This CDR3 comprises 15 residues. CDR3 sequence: CASSQALFLNTEAFF. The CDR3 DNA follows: TGTGCCAGCAGCCAAGCTCTGTTTTTGAACACTGAAGCTTTCTTT.

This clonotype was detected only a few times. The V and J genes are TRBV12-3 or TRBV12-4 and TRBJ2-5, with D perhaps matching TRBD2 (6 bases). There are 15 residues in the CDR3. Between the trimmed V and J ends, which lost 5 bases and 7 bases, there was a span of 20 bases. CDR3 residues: CASSHSTDWRGTQYF. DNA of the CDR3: TGTGCCAGCAGTCACTCGACAGACTGGCGGGGGACCCAGTACTTC.